This entry features one TCR beta chain sequence. This sample was included in a study of T cells in localized non-small cell lung cancer. Per germline, CDR1 SGHVS and CDR2 FQNEAQ. With V trimmed by 1 base and J by 0 bases, 5 bases remained unmatched. This CDR3 region has 17 residues. Using immunoSEQ multiplex PCR, the repertoire was profiled, and TCRdb retains in-frame clones only, with some absent. This table holds fewer than 20,000 clones, roughly 90% found once. The sequences come from peripheral blood, collected before any cancer treatment. This clonotype was sampled from a female donor aged 60 or older with stage III squamous cell lung carcinoma. The chain is built from TRBV7-8 and TRBJ2-2, with 7 bases that match TRBD2. The CDR3 is CASSLVRETANTGELFF. CDR3 DNA: TGTGCCAGCAGCTTAGTGCGGGAGACAGCGAACACCGGGGAGCTGTTTTTT. Combining the CDR3 with reference TRBV7-8 and TRBJ2-2 gives the whole variable domain GAGVSQSPRYKVAKRGQDVALRCDPISGHVSLFWYQQALGQGPEFLTYFQNEAQLDKSGLPSDRFFAERPEGSVSTLKIQRTQQEDSAVYLCASSLVRETANTGELFFGEGSRLTVL.